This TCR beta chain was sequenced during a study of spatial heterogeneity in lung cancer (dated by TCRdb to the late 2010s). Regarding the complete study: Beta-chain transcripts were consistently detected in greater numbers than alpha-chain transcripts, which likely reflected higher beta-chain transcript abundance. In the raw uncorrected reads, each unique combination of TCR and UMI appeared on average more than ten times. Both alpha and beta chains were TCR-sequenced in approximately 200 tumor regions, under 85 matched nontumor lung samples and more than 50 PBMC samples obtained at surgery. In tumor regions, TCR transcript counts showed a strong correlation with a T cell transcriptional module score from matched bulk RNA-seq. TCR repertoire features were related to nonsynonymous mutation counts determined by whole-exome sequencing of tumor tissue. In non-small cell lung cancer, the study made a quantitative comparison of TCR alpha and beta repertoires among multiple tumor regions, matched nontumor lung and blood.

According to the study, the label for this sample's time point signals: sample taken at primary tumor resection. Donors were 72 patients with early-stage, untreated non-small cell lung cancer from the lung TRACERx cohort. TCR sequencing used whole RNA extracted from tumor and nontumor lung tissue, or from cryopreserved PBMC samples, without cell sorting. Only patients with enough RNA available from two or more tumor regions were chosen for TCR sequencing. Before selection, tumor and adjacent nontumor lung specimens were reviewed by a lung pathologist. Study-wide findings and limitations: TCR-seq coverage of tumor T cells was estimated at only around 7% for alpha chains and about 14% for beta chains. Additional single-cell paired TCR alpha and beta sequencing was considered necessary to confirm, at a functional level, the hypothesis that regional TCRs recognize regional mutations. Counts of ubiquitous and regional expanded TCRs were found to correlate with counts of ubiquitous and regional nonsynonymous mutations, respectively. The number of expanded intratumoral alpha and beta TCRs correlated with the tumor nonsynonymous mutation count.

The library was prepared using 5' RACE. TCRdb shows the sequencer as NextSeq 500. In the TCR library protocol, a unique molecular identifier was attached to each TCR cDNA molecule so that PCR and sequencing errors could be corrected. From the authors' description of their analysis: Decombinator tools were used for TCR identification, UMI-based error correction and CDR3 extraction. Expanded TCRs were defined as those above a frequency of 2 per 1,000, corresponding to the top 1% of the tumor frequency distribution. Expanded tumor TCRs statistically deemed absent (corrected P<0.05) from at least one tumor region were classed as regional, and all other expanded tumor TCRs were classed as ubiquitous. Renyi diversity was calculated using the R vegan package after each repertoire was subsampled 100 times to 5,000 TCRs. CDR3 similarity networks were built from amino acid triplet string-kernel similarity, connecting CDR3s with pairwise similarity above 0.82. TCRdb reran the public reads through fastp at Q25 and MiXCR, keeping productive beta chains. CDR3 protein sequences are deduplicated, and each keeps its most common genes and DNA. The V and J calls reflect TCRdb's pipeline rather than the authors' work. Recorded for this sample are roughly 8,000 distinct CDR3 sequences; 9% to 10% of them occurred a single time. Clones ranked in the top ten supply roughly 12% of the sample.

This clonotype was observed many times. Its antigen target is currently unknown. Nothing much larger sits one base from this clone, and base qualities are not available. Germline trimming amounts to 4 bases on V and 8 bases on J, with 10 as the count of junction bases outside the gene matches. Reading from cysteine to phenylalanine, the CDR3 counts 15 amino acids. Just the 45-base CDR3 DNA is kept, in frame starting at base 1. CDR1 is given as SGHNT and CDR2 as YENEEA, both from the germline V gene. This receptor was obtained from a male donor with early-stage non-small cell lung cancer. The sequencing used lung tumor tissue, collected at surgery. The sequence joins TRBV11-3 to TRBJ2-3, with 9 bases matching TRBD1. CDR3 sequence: CASSSGTGILGTQYF. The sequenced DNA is TGTGCCAGCAGCTCCGGGACAGGGATTCTCGGTACGCAGTATTTT.